Below, 26 T cell receptor beta chains from the same sample are listed, as sequenced in a study of beta chain features in type 1 diabetes. Study results and caveats: A moderate, significant TCRB CDR3 shortening appeared in type 1 diabetes across four CD4+ subsets.

cDNA synthesis used the whole RNA isolate, giving expressed TCRB sequences. Assay: immunoSEQ multiplex PCR; the TCRdb copy retains only in-frame clones and omits some. This sample has about 300,000 clones, with roughly 14% found just once. For these receptors, no antigen is known. The material sequenced was naive CD4+ T cells from blood. These receptors originate from a woman aged 18-29 years with type 1 diabetes.

This chain joins TRBV19 and TRBJ1-1, with 7 bases that match TRBD1. The germline CDR1 and CDR2 sequences are LNHDA and SQIVND (reference sequence). The CDR3 runs 13 residues. Germline trimming cut 4 bases from V and 6 bases from J; bases unmatched to any gene: 5. The CDR3 here is CASSNRGSPEAFF. CDR3 DNA: TGTGCCAGTAGTAACAGGGGAAGTCCTGAAGCTTTCTTT.

There are a few counts of this clone. V and J are TRBV1 and TRBJ2-4; TRBD2, as called in the table, went unchecked against the DNA. TRBV1 is designated a pseudogene. This CDR3 spans 17 amino acids. The CDR3 reads CTSSPGTSGSEGGIQYF. CDR3 sequence (DNA): TGCACCAGCAGTCCCGGGACTAGCGGGAGTGAAGGGGGCATTCAGTACTTC.

The chain employs TRBV7-9 and TRBJ2-1, with D perhaps matching TRBD2 (6 bases). The CDR3 extends over 15 amino acids. V was trimmed by 5 bases and J by 6 bases, leaving 17 bases between them. From germline, CDR1 is SEHNR and CDR2 FQNEAQ (reference sequence). The CDR3 spells CASSQGVTSGNEQFF. The CDR3 DNA is TGTGCCAGCAGCCAAGGAGTGACTAGTGGCAATGAGCAGTTCTTC.

The chain is built from TRBV5-1 and TRBJ2-1; TRBD2 matches at 7 bases. Germline V lookup: CDR1 SGHRS, CDR2 YFSETQ. V was pared by 1 base and J by 7 bases, with 5 bases of the junction left unmatched. CDR3 size: 14 residues. CDR3 bases: TGCGCCAGCAGCTTGAGGATTAGCGGGAATGAGCAGTTCTTC. This encodes CASSLRISGNEQFF.

This clone was detected only a few times. The chain carries TRBV11-2 and TRBJ2-5; D unresolved. The CDR3 consists of 14 residues. With 1 base removed from V and 5 bases from J, the gap between germline ends came to 11 bases. Germline V CDR1 and CDR2: SGHAT, FQNNGV. CDR3 sequence (DNA): TGTGCCAGCAGCTTAGGAGCCGGTCGGGAGACCCAGTACTTC. Amino acids: CASSLGAGRETQYF.

This clone occurred a few times. The chain combines TRBV5-1 with TRBJ2-3; D might be TRBD1 (6 bases). Germline CDR1 SGHRS, CDR2 YFSETQ. V shed 4 bases and J shed 6 bases, with 12 bases lying between them. The CDR3 contains 13 residues. The CDR3 DNA is TGCGCCAGCAGCACCTACCAGGGGGATACGCAGTATTTT. Translating gives CASSTYQGDTQYF. The full variable domain, rest sourced from reference TRBV5-1 and TRBJ2-3, is KAGVTQTPRYLIKTRGQQVTLSCSPISGHRSVSWYQQTPGQGLQFLFEYFSETQRNKGNFPGRFSGRQFSNSRSEMNVSTLELGDSALYLCASSTYQGDTQYFGPGTRLTVL.

This clone occurred a few times. The V and J genes are TRBV29-1 and TRBJ1-1; D might be TRBD1 (6 bases). Trimming took 4 bases from V and 4 from J, leaving 13 bases between them. CDR1 and CDR2 from the germline V gene are SQVTM and ANQGSEA. The CDR3 contains 13 residues. Written as DNA, the CDR3 is TGCAGCGTTGTTATAGGGGGGGCCACTGAAGCTTTCTTT. Its translation: CSVVIGGATEAFF.

This clone was seen a few times. The rearrangement links TRBV18 to TRBJ1-5; 7 bases map to TRBD1. The CDR3 runs 13 residues. Germline-derived CDR1 and CDR2 are KGHSH and LQKENI. V shed 5 bases, J shed 5 bases, and the junction held 3 bases outside the gene matches. This CDR3 reads CASSEGAYQPQHF. Written as DNA, the CDR3 is TGTGCCAGCTCAGAGGGGGCTTATCAGCCCCAGCATTTT.

This clone showed up just a few times. At one end, the junction sequence differs from germline, possibly due to a read error. The gene calls are TRBV30 and TRBJ1-4; no definite D call. This CDR3 comprises 11 residues. Per germline, CDR1 GTSNPN and CDR2 SVGIG (reference sequence). CDR3 sequence: CAWSEEQTEGF. CDR3 coding DNA: TGTGCCTGGAGCGAGGAACAAACGGAGGGTTTT.

This clone was picked up a small number of times. V usage is TRBV4-1 and J usage is TRBJ2-7, with TRBD2 matching 11 bases. Germline CDR1 reads MGHRA; CDR2 reads YSYEKL. CDR3 length: 16 amino acids. The ends lost 3 bases at V and 5 bases at J; junction bases unmatched: 9. CDR3: CASSQLETSGRNEQYF. The CDR3 bases are TGCGCCAGCAGCCAGCTGGAAACTAGCGGGAGAAACGAGCAGTACTTC.

V and J are TRBV5-5 and TRBJ1-5; possible D gene TRBD1, 6 bases. The CDR3 runs to 15 residues. The germline V gene encodes CDR1 SGHKS and CDR2 YYEKEE (reference sequence). The V end lost 4 bases, the J end lost 1 base, and 12 bases lay between the germline ends. The CDR3 here is CASSPGVGSNQPQHF. In nucleotides, the CDR3 is TGTGCCAGCAGCCCAGGGGTTGGAAGCAATCAGCCCCAGCATTTT.

This clone showed up just a few times. The chain couples TRBV5-4 to TRBJ2-3; TRBD2 aligns across 8 bases. Germline values: CDR1 SGHNT, CDR2 YYREEE (reference sequence). Losses at the gene ends were 0 bases for V and 0 bases for J; bases not matched to a gene: 9. The CDR3 spans 18 residues. CDR3 residues: CASSLEGLGSSSTDTQYF. CDR3 bases: TGTGCCAGCAGCTTGGAGGGACTAGGTTCCTCTAGCACAGATACGCAGTATTTT.

This clone was recorded a few times. The genes are TRBV28 and TRBJ2-7; 9 nucleotides agree with TRBD2. Trimming cost V 5 bases and J 2 bases; bases outside gene matches: 22. The CDR3 is 20 residues long. Germline assignment: CDR1 MDHEN and CDR2 SYDVKM. In DNA form, the CDR3 reads TGTGCCAGCAGTCTTATCCATCCTTTTAGCGGGAGCCCACCAGCCTACGAGCAGTACTTC. This translates into CASSLIHPFSGSPPAYEQYF.

This chain connects TRBV11-2 to TRBJ2-2, with TRBD2 matching over 14 bases. The CDR3 totals 17 residues. Germline values: CDR1 SGHAT, CDR2 FQNNGV. The V gene end was trimmed by 5 bases and the J gene end by 6 bases; junction bases not matched to a gene: 8. As DNA, the CDR3 is TGTGCCAGCAGCCTACGACTAGCGGGAGGGCCCCCCGGGGAGCTGTTTTTT. Translated: CASSLRLAGGPPGELFF.

This clone appeared a few times. The CDR3, as DNA: TGCGCCAGCAGCTTGGCCCAGGCGGGGACGCAGTATTTT. Translated: CASSLAQAGTQYF. This rearrangement joins TRBV5-1 to TRBJ2-3; possible D gene TRBD2, 6 bases. Trimming pared 0 bases from V and 9 bases from J, leaving 11 bases between. The CDR3 has 13 residues. Germline V gene data show CDR1 as SGHRS and CDR2 as YFSETQ. Full variable domain (outside the CDR3, taken from reference TRBV5-1 and TRBJ2-3): KAGVTQTPRYLIKTRGQQVTLSCSPISGHRSVSWYQQTPGQGLQFLFEYFSETQRNKGNFPGRFSGRQFSNSRSEMNVSTLELGDSALYLCASSLAQAGTQYFGPGTRLTVL.

This clone was picked up a small number of times. The chain recombines TRBV9 with TRBJ2-1; 9 bases map to TRBD2. CDR3 length equals 15 residues. Trimming took 2 bases from V and 6 from J; bases not matched to a gene: 6. Germline assignment: CDR1 SGDLS and CDR2 YYNGEE. The CDR3 region has the DNA TGTGCCAGCAGCGTGAGGCTAGCGGGGTCCAATGAGCAGTTCTTC. This sequence encodes CASSVRLAGSNEQFF.

In its sample, this clone was seen a few times. This chain connects TRBV2 to TRBJ1-1, with D hard to call. V gave up 1 base and J gave up 4 bases, with 7 bases separating them. This CDR3 is built from 13 residues. Germline CDR1 SNHLY, CDR2 FYNNEI. The CDR3 sequence: CASSEGRSTEAFF. CDR3 nucleotide sequence: TGTGCCAGCAGTGAAGGGCGGAGCACTGAAGCTTTCTTT.

V gene TRBV28 combines with J gene TRBJ1-2; 7 bases line up with TRBD1. Germline V CDR1 and CDR2: MDHEN, SYDVKM. The CDR3 loop spans 13 amino acids. The V segment lost 4 bases and the J segment 5 bases; nucleotides outside the gene matches: 4. The CDR3 loop is CASSSGQTYGYTF. The CDR3 region has the DNA TGTGCCAGCAGTTCGGGACAGACTTATGGCTACACCTTC.

The chain links TRBV12-5 to TRBJ2-5, with TRBD1 matching over 9 bases. The CDR3 totals 14 residues. V was clipped by 7 bases and J by 4 bases; unmatched bases: 7. Germline V gives CDR1 LGHNT, CDR2 FRNRAP. CDR3 DNA: TGTGCTAGTGCTAACAGGGGGCGTGGAGAGACCCAGTACTTC. This translates into CASANRGRGETQYF.

The chain couples TRBV2 to TRBJ2-1; D unclear. The V gene lost 6 bases and the J gene lost 6 bases, with 9 bases spanning the gap. This CDR3 contains 12 residues. Germline V gene lookup returns CDR1 SNHLY and CDR2 FYNNEI. The CDR3 DNA sequence: TGTGCCAGCAGGACTCTTTCCAATGAGCAGTTCTTC. Translating gives CASRTLSNEQFF.

This clone has a handful of counts. This chain connects TRBV30 to TRBJ2-1; 15 bases map to TRBD2. CDR3 length: 18 amino acids. Germline V CDR1 and CDR2: GTSNPN, SVGIG (reference sequence). With 3 bases clipped from V and 7 bases from J, the junction kept 13 bases outside the gene matches. CDR3: CAWSQIRTSGRAPNEQFF. The CDR3, as DNA: TGTGCCTGGAGCCAGATCCGGACTAGCGGGAGGGCCCCTAATGAGCAGTTCTTC.

This clone was seen only a few times. J is TRBJ1-4 and V is TRBV29-1, with TRBD1 matching 8 bases. Germline V gene data show CDR1 as SQVTM and CDR2 as ANQGSEA. The junction had 1 base not matched to a gene; V was cut back by 1 base and J by 6 bases. The CDR3 sequence is 13 residues long. Written as DNA, the CDR3 is TGCAGCGTTGAAGCGGGACAGGATGAAAAACTGTTTTTT. This encodes CSVEAGQDEKLFF.

This clone was detected only a few times. The chain is built from TRBV2 and TRBJ2-5; 8 bases fit TRBD2. This CDR3 comprises 13 residues. Germline V gene sequence: CDR1 SNHLY, CDR2 FYNNEI. The trim removed 7 bases at V and 4 bases at J, leaving 5 bases unmatched. The CDR3 is CASNLAGRETQYF. The CDR3 DNA sequence: TGTGCCAGCAACTTAGCGGGAAGAGAGACCCAGTACTTC.

In its sample, this clone was seen a few times. The J gene is TRBJ1-3, the V gene TRBV30; D unclear. With 2 bases removed from V and 2 bases from J, the gap between germline ends came to 7 bases. In germline, CDR1 is GTSNPN, CDR2 SVGIG (reference sequence). The CDR3 has 13 residues. The CDR3: CAWSPTAGNTIYF. DNA for the CDR3: TGTGCCTGGAGTCCCACTGCTGGAAACACCATATATTTT.

This clone was observed a handful of times. The rearrangement links TRBV19 to TRBJ2-5; 7 bases match TRBD2. CDR3 length: 18 residues. V gave up 3 bases and J gave up 4 bases; unmatched junction bases: 17. CDR1 is LNHDA, CDR2 SQIVND, per germline (reference sequence). The CDR3 DNA is TGTGCCAGTAGTATGTTCACAGGTCGGGGCGGGAGTCGAGAGACCCAGTACTTC. Translation gives CASSMFTGRGGSRETQYF.

This chain joins TRBV21-1 and TRBJ1-2; the table's D call, TRBD1, was not checked against the DNA. TRBV21-1 is flagged as a pseudogene. The CDR3 sequence is 15 residues long. This chain's CDR3 is CATPGQDKCGYGYTF. CDR3 coding DNA: TGTGCCACCCCAGGACAGGACAAATGTGGTTATGGCTACACCTTC.